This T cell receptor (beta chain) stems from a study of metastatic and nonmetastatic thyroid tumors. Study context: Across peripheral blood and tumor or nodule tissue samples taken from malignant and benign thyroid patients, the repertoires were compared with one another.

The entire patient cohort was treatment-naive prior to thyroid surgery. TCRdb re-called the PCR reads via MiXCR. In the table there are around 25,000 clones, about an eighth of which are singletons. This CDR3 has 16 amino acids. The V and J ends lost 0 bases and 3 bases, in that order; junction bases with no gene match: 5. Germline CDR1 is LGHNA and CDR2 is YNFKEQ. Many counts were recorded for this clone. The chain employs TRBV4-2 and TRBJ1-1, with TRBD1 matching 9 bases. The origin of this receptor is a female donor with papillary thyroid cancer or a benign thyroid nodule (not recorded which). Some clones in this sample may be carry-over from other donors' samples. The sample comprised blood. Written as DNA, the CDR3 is TGTGCCAGCAGCCAAGATACGGGGGACAGGGACACTGAAGCTTTCTTT. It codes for CASSQDTGDRDTEAFF.